This TCR beta chain is drawn from a study of spatial heterogeneity in lung cancer (dated by TCRdb to the late 2010s). Concerning the study at large: Donors were 70 or so patients with early-stage, untreated non-small cell lung cancer from the lung TRACERx cohort. Follow-up PBMC samples were sequenced whenever available, with a median time to follow-up of approximately 25 months after resection. The study linked features of the TCR repertoire to counts of nonsynonymous mutations, which were determined by whole-exome sequencing of tumor tissue. In non-small cell lung cancer, the study made a quantitative comparison of TCR alpha and beta repertoires among multiple tumor regions, matched nontumor lung and blood. In the raw uncorrected reads, each unique combination of TCR and UMI appeared more than ten times on average. Beta-chain transcripts were consistently detected in greater numbers than alpha-chain transcripts, which likely reflects a higher abundance of beta-chain transcripts. Both alpha and beta chains were TCR-sequenced in 200 or so tumor regions, approximately 67 matched nontumor lung samples and roughly 50 PBMC samples obtained at surgery.

Overall study results and their limits: Only 13 to 15 patients were included in comparisons of baseline and follow-up blood repertoires. Additional single-cell paired TCR alpha and beta sequencing was considered necessary to confirm, at a functional level, the hypothesis that regional TCRs recognize regional mutations. Ubiquitous expanded tumor TCRs showed up in blood more often at tumor resection than at routine follow-up.

Library preparation was by 5' RACE. For sequencing, a NextSeq 500 was employed. In the TCR library protocol, a unique molecular identifier was attached to each TCR cDNA molecule so that PCR and sequencing errors could be corrected. The paper's data handling went like this. TCR identification, UMI-based error correction and CDR3 extraction were performed with Decombinator tools. Expanded TCRs were defined as those above a frequency of 2 per 1,000, corresponding to the top 1% of the tumor frequency distribution. Renyi diversity was calculated using the R vegan package after each repertoire was subsampled 100 times to 5,000 TCRs. CDR3 similarity networks were built from amino acid triplet string-kernel similarity, connecting CDR3s with pairwise similarity above 0.82. The public reads were run again by TCRdb, first through fastp at Q25 and then through MiXCR, and only productive beta chains were kept. Under each unique CDR3 protein, matching rows form one entry showing the most common genes and DNA. These V and J calls are TCRdb output, not the study's own analysis. The sample includes fewer than 55,000 distinct CDR3 sequences, with more than 6.5% observed a single time. About a third of the sample is taken by the ten largest.

The junction shows trimming of 10 bases on V and 10 bases on J, plus 17 bases between the germline ends. CDR1 SNHLY and CDR2 FYNNEI are derived from the germline V gene. Spanning cysteine to phenylalanine, the CDR3 consists of 12 amino acids. Only the CDR3 DNA stays, 36 bases, in frame from base 1. The sample's time point label, decoded: blood at routine non-recurrence follow-up after resection. TCR sequencing used whole RNA extracted from tumor and nontumor lung tissue, or from cryopreserved PBMC samples, without cell sorting. Only patients with enough RNA available from two or more tumor regions were chosen for TCR sequencing. This clonotype came up a few times. The antigen this receptor binds is unknown. No much larger clonotype is one base removed from it; base qualities were not supplied.

The receptor was derived from a female donor with early-stage non-small cell lung cancer. The rearranged chain carries TRBV2 and TRBJ2-1; confidence is insufficient to name the D gene. Material: PBMCs, obtained at follow-up. The DNA reads TGTGCCACCATGGACCTCTCGAGCGAGCAGTTCTTC. Translated, this is CATMDLSSEQFF.